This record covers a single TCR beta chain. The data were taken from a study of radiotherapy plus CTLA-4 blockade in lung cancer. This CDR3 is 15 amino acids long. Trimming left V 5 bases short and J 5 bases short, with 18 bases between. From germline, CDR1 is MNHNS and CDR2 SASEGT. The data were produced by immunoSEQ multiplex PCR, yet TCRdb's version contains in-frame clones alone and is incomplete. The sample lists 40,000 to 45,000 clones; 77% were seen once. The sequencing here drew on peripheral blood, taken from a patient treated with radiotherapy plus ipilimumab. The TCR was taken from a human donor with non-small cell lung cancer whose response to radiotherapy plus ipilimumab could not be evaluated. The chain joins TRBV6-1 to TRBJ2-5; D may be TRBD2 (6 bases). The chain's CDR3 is CASSPGVGSGETQYF. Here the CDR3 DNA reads TGTGCCAGCAGTCCGGGAGTTGGGTCGGGTGAGACCCAGTACTTC.